The rows below give T cell receptor beta chains drawn from one sample of a study of T cell responses to AZD1222 COVID-19 vaccine. The assay was immunoSEQ multiplex PCR, and TCRdb's table has in-frame clones only and misses some. Counted here are some 130,000 clones, roughly 93% occurring once; the ten biggest clones make up under 1.2%. Here the sequenced sample was peripheral blood, taken 28 days after the second AZD1222 dose. The receptor set was obtained from an adult who received the AZD1222 COVID-19 vaccine. The CDR3 runs from the conserved cysteine through the conserved F or W. Each record gives: J gene, V gene, clone size, CDR3 protein. The size of a clone is reported for some rows only, either as once, few or many, or as a class for expanded clones.

j_call: TRBJ1-1; v_call: TRBV5-1; clone_size: NA; cdr3_aa: CASNEDSLKYTEAFF
j_call: TRBJ1-5; v_call: TRBV28; clone_size: NA; cdr3_aa: CASSFPDRLYQPQHF
j_call: TRBJ2-6; v_call: TRBV9; clone_size: NA; cdr3_aa: CASSATGVYRANVLTF
j_call: TRBJ1-1; v_call: TRBV27; clone_size: NA; cdr3_aa: CASTTFGGEAFF
j_call: TRBJ1-5; v_call: TRBV4-1; clone_size: NA; cdr3_aa: CASSQRLAGESNQPQHF
j_call: TRBJ1-6; v_call: TRBV6-5; clone_size: NA; cdr3_aa: CASSYNSRDSPLHF
j_call: TRBJ2-3; v_call: TRBV7-6; clone_size: NA; cdr3_aa: CASSLRGGRALDTQYF
j_call: TRBJ2-7; v_call: TRBV9; clone_size: once; cdr3_aa: CASSAPVAPYEQYF
j_call: TRBJ2-7; v_call: TRBV2; clone_size: NA; cdr3_aa: CASSERVRSYEQYF
j_call: TRBJ1-6; v_call: TRBV7-3; clone_size: NA; cdr3_aa: CASSPYGTYNSPLHF
j_call: TRBJ2-1; v_call: TRBV27; clone_size: NA; cdr3_aa: CASSLGTSYNEQFF
j_call: TRBJ1-5; v_call: TRBV18; clone_size: NA; cdr3_aa: CASSLQGERGQPQHF
j_call: TRBJ1-2; v_call: TRBV12-3/TRBV12-4; clone_size: NA; cdr3_aa: CASRPGQGYGYTF
j_call: TRBJ2-1; v_call: TRBV18; clone_size: NA; cdr3_aa: CASSPTSGADNEQFF
j_call: TRBJ1-6; v_call: TRBV2; clone_size: NA; cdr3_aa: CASQSSPLHF
j_call: TRBJ2-7; v_call: TRBV18; clone_size: once; cdr3_aa: CASSTGVYEQYF
j_call: TRBJ2-6; v_call: TRBV27; clone_size: NA; cdr3_aa: CASQGWGANVLTF
j_call: TRBJ2-1; v_call: TRBV25-1; clone_size: NA; cdr3_aa: CASSEDRVLFNEQFF
j_call: TRBJ1-3; v_call: TRBV19; clone_size: NA; cdr3_aa: CASSIQPGNTIYF
j_call: TRBJ2-1; v_call: TRBV7-2; clone_size: NA; cdr3_aa: CASRVVGYNEQFF
j_call: TRBJ2-1; v_call: TRBV5-6; clone_size: once; cdr3_aa: CASSSNLAGEQFF
j_call: TRBJ1-1; v_call: TRBV18; clone_size: NA; cdr3_aa: CASSPRGQGGAEAFF
j_call: TRBJ2-7; v_call: TRBV2; clone_size: NA; cdr3_aa: CASSADSGWYEQYF
j_call: TRBJ1-1; v_call: TRBV18; clone_size: NA; cdr3_aa: CASSPTLLTPNTEAFF
j_call: TRBJ1-2; v_call: TRBV27; clone_size: NA; cdr3_aa: CASSPRPNYGYTF
j_call: TRBJ1-2; v_call: TRBV10-3; clone_size: NA; cdr3_aa: CAISKYRETPYGYTF
j_call: TRBJ1-3; v_call: TRBV18; clone_size: NA; cdr3_aa: CASSPQGYGNTIYF